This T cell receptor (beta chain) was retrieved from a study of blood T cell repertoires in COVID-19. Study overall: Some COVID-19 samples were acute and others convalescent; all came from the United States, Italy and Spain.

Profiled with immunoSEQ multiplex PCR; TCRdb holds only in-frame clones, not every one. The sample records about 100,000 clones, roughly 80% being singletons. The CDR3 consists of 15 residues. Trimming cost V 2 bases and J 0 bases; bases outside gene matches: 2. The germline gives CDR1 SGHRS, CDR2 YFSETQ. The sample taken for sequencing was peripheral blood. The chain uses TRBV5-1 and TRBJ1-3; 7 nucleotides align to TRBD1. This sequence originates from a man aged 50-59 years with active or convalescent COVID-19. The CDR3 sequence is CASSLPGGSGNTIYF. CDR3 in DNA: TGCGCCAGCAGCTTACCAGGGGGCTCTGGAAACACCATATATTTT.